These T cell receptor beta chains were read from a single sample in a study of blood T cell repertoires in COVID-19. Only in-frame clones appear in the TCRdb table, and some are missing; sequencing was by immunoSEQ multiplex PCR. The profile covers roughly 140,000 clones, with roughly 72% appearing a single time and around 3.5% taken by the ten largest. Material: peripheral blood. Receptor source: a woman aged 80 or older with acute or convalescent COVID-19. Both conserved end residues are part of each CDR3. Each record gives: D gene, V gene, clone size, CDR3 length, J gene, CDR3 DNA, CDR3 protein. A D gene is named only where the DNA matches it firmly. Expanded clones are given a class, and other clones once, few, many or no size at all.

D: NA
V: TRBV20-1
size: NA
length: 15
J: TRBJ1-3
DNA: TGCAGTGCTAGTGATTGGAGGACCTCTGGAAACACCATATATTTT
CDR3: CSASDWRTSGNTIYF

D: NA
V: TRBV25-1
size: NA
length: 16
J: TRBJ2-7
DNA: TGTGCCAGCAGTGAACCCCTTGGAAGGGGTTTCTACGAGCAGTACTTC
CDR3: CASSEPLGRGFYEQYF

D: TRBD2
V: TRBV10-3
size: NA
length: 18
J: TRBJ2-1
DNA: TGTGCCATCAGTGGGACTAGCGGGGGCTTATCCCCACTCAATGAGCAGTTCTTC
CDR3: CAISGTSGGLSPLNEQFF

D: TRBD2
V: TRBV7-2
size: NA
length: 15
J: TRBJ2-1
DNA: TGTGCCAGCAGCCCCACGGGGGGGATAAACAATGAGCAGTTCTTC
CDR3: CASSPTGGINNEQFF

D: TRBD1
V: TRBV5-1
size: NA
length: 16
J: TRBJ1-1
DNA: TGCGCCAGCAGCGCTTTACCGGGACAGTTGAACACTGAAGCTTTCTTT
CDR3: CASSALPGQLNTEAFF

D: TRBD1
V: TRBV7-2
size: NA
length: 16
J: TRBJ1-3
DNA: TGTGCCAGCAGCGAACTGACAGGGGGCTTTGGAAACACCATATATTTT
CDR3: CASSELTGGFGNTIYF

D: TRBD1
V: TRBV5-1
size: once
length: 17
J: TRBJ2-6
DNA: TGCGCCAGCAGCTACGGGACAGGGGCTACTGGGGCCAACGTCCTGACTTTC
CDR3: CASSYGTGATGANVLTF

D: NA
V: TRBV24-1
size: NA
length: 15
J: TRBJ2-2
DNA: TGTGCCACCAGTGATGAGTATATTGCGGGCGGGGAGCTGTTTTTT
CDR3: CATSDEYIAGGELFF

D: NA
V: TRBV18
size: NA
length: 15
J: TRBJ2-1
DNA: TGTGCCAGCTCCCTCACAGGACAGTTCTACAATGAGCAGTTCTTC
CDR3: CASSLTGQFYNEQFF

D: TRBD1
V: TRBV12-5
size: once
length: 11
J: TRBJ2-1
DNA: TGTGCTAGTGGCCAAGACAGGGTACCGTTCTTC
CDR3: CASGQDRVPFF

D: NA
V: TRBV27
size: few
length: 16
J: TRBJ2-5
DNA: TGTGCCAGCAGCCCGCTTCGCGGGGTCTACCAAGAGACCCAGTACTTC
CDR3: CASSPLRGVYQETQYF

D: NA
V: TRBV6-2/TRBV6-3
size: NA
length: 16
J: TRBJ1-4
DNA: TGTGCCAGCAGTGACCATTCGGACAGCTGGAATGAAAAACTGTTTTTT
CDR3: CASSDHSDSWNEKLFF

D: TRBD1
V: TRBV7-2
size: NA
length: 18
J: TRBJ1-5
DNA: TGTGCCAGCAGCGTCGCCGGGACAGGGGGGTCGAGCAATCAGCCCCAGCATTTT
CDR3: CASSVAGTGGSSNQPQHF

D: TRBD2
V: TRBV7-8
size: NA
length: 17
J: TRBJ2-1
DNA: TGTGCCAGCAGCTTCCCTAGCGGGGGGGACACCTACAATGAGCAGTTCTTC
CDR3: CASSFPSGGDTYNEQFF

D: NA
V: TRBV24-1
size: NA
length: 14
J: TRBJ2-7
DNA: TGTGCCACCAGAGCCTCTTCAAGCGGCTTCGAGCAGTACTTC
CDR3: CATRASSSGFEQYF

D: TRBD1
V: TRBV18
size: NA
length: 15
J: TRBJ2-3
DNA: TGTGCCAGCTCACCCGGACAGGGAAACACAGATACGCAGTATTTT
CDR3: CASSPGQGNTDTQYF

D: NA
V: TRBV6-5
size: NA
length: 13
J: TRBJ1-1
DNA: TGTGCCAGCAGCAAGGGGGGGAGCACTGAAGCTTTCTTT
CDR3: CASSKGGSTEAFF

D: NA
V: TRBV5-1
size: NA
length: 13
J: TRBJ2-5
DNA: TGCGCCAGCAGACCCGACAGGCAAGAGACCCAGTACTTC
CDR3: CASRPDRQETQYF

D: NA
V: TRBV6-5
size: NA
length: 12
J: TRBJ2-5
DNA: TGTGCCGGCGGGACCTTCAAAGAGACCCAGTACTTC
CDR3: CAGGTFKETQYF

D: NA
V: TRBV30
size: NA
length: 13
J: TRBJ1-5
DNA: TGTGCCTGGAGTGGGAGGCGAAATCAGCCCCAGCATTTT
CDR3: CAWSGRRNQPQHF

D: NA
V: TRBV19
size: NA
length: 15
J: TRBJ2-6
DNA: TGTGCCAGTAGTATGAGTCTCTCTGGGGCCAACGTCCTGACTTTC
CDR3: CASSMSLSGANVLTF

D: NA
V: TRBV30
size: NA
length: 12
J: TRBJ1-2
DNA: TGTGCCTGGAGTGGACAGGACTATGGCTACACCTTC
CDR3: CAWSGQDYGYTF

D: NA
V: TRBV7-2
size: NA
length: 15
J: TRBJ1-2
DNA: TGTGCCAGCAGCTTAGCGGTGGCAGGGCCCTATGGCTACACCTTC
CDR3: CASSLAVAGPYGYTF

D: NA
V: TRBV10-3
size: few
length: 13
J: TRBJ1-1
DNA: TGTGCCAAATCGGAGGGGAGCCGCACTGAAGCTTTCTTT
CDR3: CAKSEGSRTEAFF

D: TRBD1
V: TRBV6-4
size: NA
length: 14
J: TRBJ1-1
DNA: TGTGCCAGCAGTGACACAGGGGGAGGTGGTGAAGCTTTCTTT
CDR3: CASSDTGGGGEAFF

D: NA
V: TRBV7-2
size: NA
length: 12
J: TRBJ2-7
DNA: TGTGCCAGCAGGGACTGGTCCTACGAGCAGTACTTC
CDR3: CASRDWSYEQYF

D: NA
V: TRBV2
size: once
length: 16
J: TRBJ1-6
DNA: TGTGCCAGCAGTGACCCCAAAAACAGGAACGGCTCACCCCTCCACTTT
CDR3: CASSDPKNRNGSPLHF

D: TRBD1
V: TRBV2
size: NA
length: 14
J: TRBJ2-5
DNA: TGTGCCAGCAACAGGGGGGTGATACAAGAGACCCAGTACTTC
CDR3: CASNRGVIQETQYF

D: NA
V: TRBV29-1
size: NA
length: 17
J: TRBJ1-1
DNA: TGCAGCGTTATTCTTCCATCGGGCAGGGGATTAAACACTGAAGCTTTCTTT
CDR3: CSVILPSGRGLNTEAFF

D: TRBD1
V: TRBV9
size: NA
length: 15
J: TRBJ2-1
DNA: TGTGCCAGCAGCATCGGGACAGGCTCCTACAATGAGCAGTTCTTC
CDR3: CASSIGTGSYNEQFF

D: NA
V: TRBV7-2
size: NA
length: 14
J: TRBJ2-2
DNA: TGTGCCAGCAGTTCGACTCCCCGGACCGGGGAGCTGTTTTTT
CDR3: CASSSTPRTGELFF

D: NA
V: TRBV19
size: NA
length: 16
J: TRBJ1-5
DNA: TGTGCCAGTAGTATAGGGGGGGGATTGAACAATCAGCCCCAGCATTTT
CDR3: CASSIGGGLNNQPQHF

D: TRBD1
V: TRBV18
size: once
length: 15
J: TRBJ1-5
DNA: TGTGCCAGCTCACTAGGGACAGGGGGAAATCAGCCCCAGCATTTT
CDR3: CASSLGTGGNQPQHF

D: NA
V: TRBV28
size: once
length: 14
J: TRBJ1-4
DNA: TGTGCCAGCAGTTTACGACAGCTTAATGAAAAACTGTTTTTT
CDR3: CASSLRQLNEKLFF

D: NA
V: TRBV18
size: NA
length: 11
J: TRBJ2-5
DNA: TGTGCCAGCTCACCATCGGAGACCCAGTACTTC
CDR3: CASSPSETQYF

D: NA
V: TRBV18
size: NA
length: 14
J: TRBJ2-1
DNA: TGTGCCAGCTCACCAAATACGGGTCTTGAAGAGCAGTTCTTC
CDR3: CASSPNTGLEEQFF

D: TRBD1
V: TRBV27
size: few
length: 14
J: TRBJ1-5
DNA: TGTGCCAGCAGACGGACAGGGGAAAATCAGCCCCAGCATTTT
CDR3: CASRRTGENQPQHF

D: NA
V: TRBV5-4
size: NA
length: 16
J: TRBJ1-2
DNA: TGTGCCAGCAGCTTGACCGGACACCCAGGAAACTATGGCTACACCTTC
CDR3: CASSLTGHPGNYGYTF

D: NA
V: TRBV5-5
size: few
length: 16
J: TRBJ1-1
DNA: TGTGCCAGCAGCCCTATCGAACAGGGTTTCAACACTGAAGCTTTCTTT
CDR3: CASSPIEQGFNTEAFF

D: TRBD2
V: TRBV5-1
size: once
length: 15
J: TRBJ2-2
DNA: TGCGCCAGCAGCTGGGGGGGAGCGTACACCGGGGAGCTGTTTTTT
CDR3: CASSWGGAYTGELFF

D: TRBD2
V: TRBV10-1
size: NA
length: 14
J: TRBJ2-1
DNA: TGCGCCAGCAGTGAGCCAGTAGCGGGAGGCGAGCAGTTCTTC
CDR3: CASSEPVAGGEQFF

D: NA
V: TRBV3-1/TRBV3-2
size: NA
length: 16
J: TRBJ2-3
DNA: TGTGCCAGCAGCCAAAGTTACAAGGGAGGCACAGATACGCAGTATTTT
CDR3: CASSQSYKGGTDTQYF

D: NA
V: TRBV6-6
size: few
length: 14
J: TRBJ2-3
DNA: TGTGCCAGCAGTGAGGGGGGGACCACAGATACGCAGTATTTT
CDR3: CASSEGGTTDTQYF

D: TRBD1
V: TRBV5-1
size: NA
length: 16
J: TRBJ2-5
DNA: TGCGCCAGCAGCTTGTATTCCCCGACAGGGGAAGAGACCCAGTACTTC
CDR3: CASSLYSPTGEETQYF

D: TRBD1
V: TRBV5-1
size: NA
length: 14
J: TRBJ1-4
DNA: TGCGCCAGCAGCATGGGACAGGGGAAGGAAAAACTGTTTTTT
CDR3: CASSMGQGKEKLFF

D: NA
V: TRBV5-1
size: NA
length: 17
J: TRBJ2-7
DNA: TGCGCCAGCAGCTTTCGGTCTGGGGCGGTAAGCTCCTACGAGCAGTACTTC
CDR3: CASSFRSGAVSSYEQYF

D: NA
V: TRBV7-9
size: NA
length: 15
J: TRBJ1-1
DNA: TGTGCCAGCAGCTTAGATGGAGGGCTTGACACTGAAGCTTTCTTT
CDR3: CASSLDGGLDTEAFF

D: NA
V: TRBV5-1
size: NA
length: 13
J: TRBJ2-5
DNA: TGCGCCAGCAGCGCTCTAGGAGAAGAGACCCAGTACTTC
CDR3: CASSALGEETQYF

D: NA
V: TRBV1
size: once
length: 14
J: TRBJ2-1
DNA: TGCACCAGCAGCCCCGGACTGATCCTCAATGAGCAGTTCTTC
CDR3: CTSSPGLILNEQFF

D: NA
V: TRBV15
size: NA
length: 14
J: TRBJ1-1
DNA: TGTGCCACCAGCAGAGATCTGGCGGCGATTGAAGCTTTCTTT
CDR3: CATSRDLAAIEAFF

D: NA
V: TRBV7-9
size: NA
length: 13
J: TRBJ1-1
DNA: TGTGCCAGCAGCTTAGTTCAGAACACTGAAGCTTTCTTT
CDR3: CASSLVQNTEAFF

D: NA
V: TRBV3-1/TRBV3-2
size: NA
length: 13
J: TRBJ2-7
DNA: TGTGCCAGCAGCCAAGAGACAGCTTACGAGCAGTACTTC
CDR3: CASSQETAYEQYF

D: TRBD1
V: TRBV2
size: NA
length: 14
J: TRBJ2-7
DNA: TGTGCCAGCAGTTCGGGACAGGCCTACTACGAGCAGTACTTC
CDR3: CASSSGQAYYEQYF